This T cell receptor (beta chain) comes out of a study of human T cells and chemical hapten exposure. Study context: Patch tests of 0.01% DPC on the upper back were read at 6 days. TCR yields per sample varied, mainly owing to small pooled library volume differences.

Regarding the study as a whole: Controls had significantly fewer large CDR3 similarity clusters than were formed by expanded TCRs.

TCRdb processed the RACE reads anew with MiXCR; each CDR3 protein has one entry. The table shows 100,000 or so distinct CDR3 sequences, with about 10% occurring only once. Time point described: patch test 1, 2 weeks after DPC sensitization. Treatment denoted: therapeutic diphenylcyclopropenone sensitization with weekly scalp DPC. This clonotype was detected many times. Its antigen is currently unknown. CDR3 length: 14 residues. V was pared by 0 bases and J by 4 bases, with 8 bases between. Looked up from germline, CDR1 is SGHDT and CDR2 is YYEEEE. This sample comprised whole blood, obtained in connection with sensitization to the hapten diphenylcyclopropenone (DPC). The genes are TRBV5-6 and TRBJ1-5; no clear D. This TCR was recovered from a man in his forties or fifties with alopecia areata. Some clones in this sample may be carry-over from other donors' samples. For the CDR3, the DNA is TGTGCCAGCAGCTTGGCCGGGGTTAATCAGCCCCAGCATTTT. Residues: CASSLAGVNQPQHF. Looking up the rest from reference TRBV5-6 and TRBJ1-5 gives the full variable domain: DAGVTQSPTHLIKTRGQQVTLRCSPKSGHDTVSWYQQALGQGPQFIFQYYEEEERQRGNFPDRFSGHQFPNYSSELNVNALLLGDSALYLCASSLAGVNQPQHFGDGTRLSIL.